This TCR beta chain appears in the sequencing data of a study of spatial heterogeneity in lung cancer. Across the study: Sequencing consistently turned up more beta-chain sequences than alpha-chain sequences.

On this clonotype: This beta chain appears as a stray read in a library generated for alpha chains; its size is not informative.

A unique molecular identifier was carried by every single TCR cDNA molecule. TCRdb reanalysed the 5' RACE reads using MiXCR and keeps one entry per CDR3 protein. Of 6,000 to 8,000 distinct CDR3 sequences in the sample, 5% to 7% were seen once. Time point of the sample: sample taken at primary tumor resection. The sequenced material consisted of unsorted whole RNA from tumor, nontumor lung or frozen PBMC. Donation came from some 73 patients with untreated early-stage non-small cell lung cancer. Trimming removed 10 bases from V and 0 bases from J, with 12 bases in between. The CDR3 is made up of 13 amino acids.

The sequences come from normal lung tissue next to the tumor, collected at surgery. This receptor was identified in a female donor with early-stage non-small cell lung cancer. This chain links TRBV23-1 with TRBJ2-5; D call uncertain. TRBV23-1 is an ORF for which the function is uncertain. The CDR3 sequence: CAKFFGHQETQYF. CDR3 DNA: TGCGCCAAGTTTTTTGGTCACCAAGAGACCCAGTACTTC.